Listed below are T cell receptor beta chains from one sample, sequenced in a study of memory CD4+ T cells and cytomegalovirus serostatus. Assay: immunoSEQ multiplex PCR; the TCRdb copy retains only in-frame clones and omits some. The repertoire holds fewer than 40,000 clones, with approximately 79% as singletons. Material for sequencing was memory CD4+ T cells from blood. The receptors originated from an adult in good health and CMV-seropositive. CDR3s include the opening cysteine and the closing phenylalanine or tryptophan. A D gene is named only where the DNA matches it firmly. For some rows the clone size is stated as once, few or many, or as a class when expanded; others skip it.

j_call | d_call | v_call | clone_size | cdr3_aa | cdr3_nt
TRBJ2-3 | TRBD2 | TRBV5-6 | NA | CASSSLAGGGTRTQYF | TGTGCCAGCAGCTCACTAGCGGGGGGGGGCACACGAACGCAGTATTTT
TRBJ2-2 | NA | TRBV7-2 | NA | CASSMASRNTGELFF | TGTGCCAGCAGCATGGCTAGCAGAAACACCGGGGAGCTGTTTTTT
TRBJ2-1 | NA | TRBV5-4 | NA | CASSSSYRNEQFF | TGTGCCAGCAGCTCATCATACCGGAATGAGCAGTTCTTC
TRBJ1-3 | NA | TRBV5-4 | NA | CASSLDFSGNTIYF | TGTGCCAGCAGCCTTGATTTCTCTGGAAACACCATATATTTT
TRBJ1-3 | NA | TRBV5-5 | NA | CASSLQGSGHGNTIYF | TGTGCCAGCAGCTTGCAGGGTTCAGGGCATGGAAACACCATATATTTT
TRBJ2-1 | TRBD2 | TRBV7-3 | NA | CASSSGLAGLSYNEQFF | TGTGCCAGCAGTTCAGGACTAGCGGGACTCTCCTACAATGAGCAGTTCTTC
TRBJ2-3 | NA | TRBV19 | NA | CASSGGVTSTDTQYF | TGTGCCAGTAGTGGAGGAGTGACTAGCACAGATACGCAGTATTTT
TRBJ1-1 | NA | TRBV9 | NA | CASSGPPGTEAFF | TGTGCCAGCAGCGGACCCCCGGGAACTGAAGCTTTCTTT
TRBJ1-1 | NA | TRBV5-1 | few | CASSFEFRNTEAFF | TGCGCCAGCAGCTTCGAGTTCAGGAACACTGAAGCTTTCTTT
TRBJ1-4 | NA | TRBV4-2 | NA | CASSRRTNEKLFF | TGTGCCAGCAGCCGTAGAACTAATGAAAAACTGTTTTTT
TRBJ1-4 | NA | TRBV4-2 | once | CASSPERGGNEKLFF | TGTGCCAGCAGCCCGGAGCGGGGAGGGAATGAAAAACTGTTTTTT
TRBJ2-5 | NA | TRBV4-2 | NA | CASSQNLDSETQYF | TGTGCCAGCAGCCAGAATCTGGACTCAGAGACCCAGTACTTC
TRBJ1-1 | NA | TRBV7-9 | NA | CASSPDSVTEAFF | TGTGCCAGCAGCCCGGACAGTGTCACTGAAGCTTTCTTT
TRBJ2-7 | TRBD1 | TRBV7-6 | NA | CASSVGQGLGEEQYF | TGTGCCAGCAGCGTGGGACAGGGCCTTGGGGAAGAGCAGTACTTC
TRBJ1-4 | NA | TRBV7-9 | NA | CASSRDRNEKLFF | TGTGCCAGCAGCAGGGACCGTAATGAAAAACTGTTTTTT
TRBJ1-5 | NA | TRBV5-6 | NA | CASSLTRANQPQHF | TGTGCCAGCAGCTTGACCAGGGCCAATCAGCCCCAGCATTTT
TRBJ2-7 | NA | TRBV27 | NA | CATMVRVGTYEQYF | TGTGCCACCATGGTGAGGGTCGGAACCTACGAGCAGTACTTC
TRBJ1-1 | NA | TRBV7-6 | NA | CASSLGGDTEAFF | TGTGCCAGCAGCTTAGGAGGGGACACTGAAGCTTTCTTT
TRBJ2-5 | NA | TRBV11-2 | once | CASSFPGSVGETQYF | TGTGCCAGCAGCTTCCCCGGATCAGTCGGGGAGACCCAGTACTTC
TRBJ1-1 | NA | TRBV6-1 | NA | CASSARQAGGTEAFF | TGTGCCAGCAGTGCCCGACAGGCGGGGGGCACTGAAGCTTTCTTT
TRBJ1-1 | NA | TRBV2 | NA | CASNPNKSPLNTEAFF | TGTGCCAGCAATCCAAATAAGTCCCCCCTCAACACTGAAGCTTTCTTT
TRBJ2-5 | NA | TRBV6-6 | few | CASSYSTGRQETQYF | TGTGCCAGCAGTTACTCAACAGGGCGCCAAGAGACCCAGTACTTC
TRBJ1-2 | TRBD1 | TRBV5-1 | NA | CASSLDQGALGGYTF | TGCGCCAGCAGCTTGGATCAGGGGGCGCTCGGTGGCTACACCTTC
TRBJ2-2 | NA | TRBV2 | once | CASSLQNTGELFF | TGTGCCAGCAGTTTACAGAACACCGGGGAGCTGTTTTTT
TRBJ1-2 | NA | TRBV7-9 | few | CASSPSRIYGYTF | TGTGCCAGCAGCCCTTCCAGGATCTATGGCTACACCTTC
TRBJ2-3 | TRBD1 | TRBV7-9 | few | CASSTHRDRDRTDTQYF | TGTGCCAGCAGCACCCACCGGGACAGGGACCGAACAGATACGCAGTATTTT
TRBJ1-4 | NA | TRBV28 | NA | CASSFYGDEKLFF | TGTGCCAGCAGTTTTTATGGCGATGAAAAACTGTTTTTT
TRBJ2-5 | TRBD2 | TRBV10-3 | once | CAISDMYGRGEETQYF | TGTGCCATCAGTGATATGTACGGGAGGGGAGAGGAGACCCAGTACTTC
TRBJ2-1 | NA | TRBV4-2 | few | CASSQGGIDVVEQFF | TGTGCCAGCAGCCAAGGGGGAATAGATGTGGTTGAGCAGTTCTTC
TRBJ1-1 | NA | TRBV18 | medium-sized | CATGRKNLNTEAFF | TGTGCCACGGGACGGAAGAATTTGAACACTGAAGCTTTCTTT
TRBJ1-1 | TRBD1 | TRBV27 | NA | CASSFGSGTGGGEAFF | TGTGCCAGCAGTTTTGGGAGTGGGACAGGGGGCGGGGAAGCTTTCTTT
TRBJ2-6 | TRBD1 | TRBV18 | NA | CASSPTGSSGANVLTF | TGTGCCAGCTCACCGACAGGGAGCTCTGGGGCCAACGTCCTGACTTTC
TRBJ2-2 | TRBD1 | TRBV10-3 | NA | CAILGQGGDNTGELFF | TGTGCCATACTCGGACAGGGTGGCGACAACACCGGGGAGCTGTTTTTT
TRBJ2-4 | NA | TRBV7-9 | once | CASSLGRGGETKNIQYF | TGTGCCAGCAGCTTGGGCAGGGGAGGTGAGACCAAAAACATTCAGTACTTC
TRBJ1-4 | NA | TRBV7-6 | NA | CASSLQANEKLFF | TGTGCCAGCAGCTTACAGGCTAATGAAAAACTGTTTTTT
TRBJ2-3 | NA | TRBV4-2 | NA | CASSQGAGFTDTQYF | TGTGCCAGCAGCCAAGGGGCAGGCTTCACAGATACGCAGTATTTT
TRBJ2-3 | NA | TRBV7-2 | NA | CASSLFTDTQYF | TGTGCCAGCAGCTTATTTACGGATACGCAGTATTTT
TRBJ1-2 | NA | TRBV6-1 | NA | CASTRAANYGYTF | TGTGCCAGCACCAGGGCGGCTAACTATGGCTACACCTTC
TRBJ1-2 | NA | TRBV7-2 | NA | CASSGDRRYGYTF | TGTGCCAGCAGCGGGGACCGGCGGTATGGCTACACCTTC
TRBJ2-1 | NA | TRBV21-1 | NA | CASSKRGQVYNEQFF | TGTGCCAGCAGCAAACGGGGACAGGTTTACAATGAGCAGTTCTTC
TRBJ1-1 | NA | TRBV7-2 | NA | CASSLAWAGAEAFF | TGTGCCAGCAGCTTAGCGTGGGCAGGGGCTGAAGCTTTCTTT
TRBJ1-5 | NA | TRBV19 | NA | CASSISSRSVQPQHF | TGTGCCAGTAGTATCAGTTCCCGGTCGGTGCAGCCCCAGCATTTT
TRBJ1-2 | NA | TRBV19 | NA | CASSLSGTENYGYTF | TGTGCCAGTAGTTTATCCGGGACGGAAAACTATGGCTACACCTTC
TRBJ2-1 | TRBD2 | TRBV28 | NA | CASRALGGRSYNEQFF | TGTGCCAGCAGAGCCCTAGGCGGGAGAAGCTACAATGAGCAGTTCTTC
TRBJ2-7 | NA | TRBV5-1 | NA | CASSGDTEQYF | TGCGCCAGCAGCGGAGATACCGAGCAGTACTTC
TRBJ1-1 | NA | TRBV18 | few | CASSPSQGLNTEAFF | TGTGCCAGCTCACCCTCTCAGGGGCTCAACACTGAAGCTTTCTTT
TRBJ1-4 | NA | TRBV4-1 | NA | CASSPAAQGVSEKLFF | TGCGCCAGCAGCCCTGCCGCGCAGGGTGTGAGTGAAAAACTGTTTTTT
TRBJ1-1 | NA | TRBV5-4 | NA | CASSLDKYTEAFF | TGTGCCAGCAGCTTGGATAAGTACACTGAAGCTTTCTTT
TRBJ2-1 | NA | TRBV2 | NA | CASSIDNEQFF | TGTGCCAGCAGTATCGACAATGAGCAGTTCTTC
TRBJ2-5 | NA | TRBV6-5 | NA | CASSRSASDLETQYF | TGTGCCAGCAGCCGGTCGGCTAGCGATTTGGAGACCCAGTACTTC
TRBJ2-5 | TRBD2 | TRBV7-3 | NA | CASTRAVTSGSETQYF | TGTGCCAGCACCCGAGCTGTAACTAGCGGGAGTGAGACCCAGTACTTC
TRBJ1-2 | NA | TRBV21-1 | few | CASGYRGRPAPYGYTF | TGTGCCAGCGGGTACAGGGGGCGGCCAGCCCCATATGGCTACACCTTC
TRBJ1-1 | NA | TRBV5-4 | once | CASSYPPGVNTEAFF | TGTGCCAGCAGCTATCCTCCCGGGGTAAACACTGAAGCTTTCTTT
TRBJ2-5 | NA | TRBV6-1 | NA | CASSVTRRGVETQYF | TGTGCCAGCAGTGTGACCAGGAGGGGTGTGGAGACCCAGTACTTC
TRBJ2-2 | NA | TRBV19 | NA | CASRDRNTGELFF | TGTGCCAGTAGGGACAGAAACACCGGGGAGCTGTTTTTT
TRBJ1-4 | NA | TRBV28 | NA | CASSLSGDAKEKLFF | TGTGCCAGCAGTTTATCAGGAGACGCAAAGGAAAAACTGTTTTTT
TRBJ1-2 | NA | TRBV27 | NA | CASSPYNGGNYGYTF | TGTGCCAGCAGTCCCTATAACGGGGGGAACTATGGCTACACCTTC
TRBJ2-3 | NA | TRBV4-3 | NA | CASSHEKGPWDTQYF | TGCGCCAGCAGCCACGAAAAAGGGCCTTGGGATACGCAGTATTTT
TRBJ1-4 | NA | TRBV19 | once | CASSLQGYEKLFF | TGTGCCAGTAGTCTCCAGGGGTATGAAAAACTGTTTTTT
TRBJ1-3 | NA | TRBV5-1 | NA | CASSLDGGLSGNTIYF | TGCGCCAGCAGCTTGGACGGGGGTCTCTCTGGAAACACCATATATTTT